The rows below give T cell receptor beta chains drawn from one sample of a study of technical replicates of blood from several donors. Data came from immunoSEQ multiplex PCR; TCRdb stores just in-frame clones and leaves some out. The sample contains over 75,000 clones, approximately 97% of which appear only once. Sequenced material: T cells isolated from PBMCs. The receptors stem from a human donor in good health. The CDR3 runs from the conserved cysteine through the conserved F or W. A D gene is named only where the DNA matches it firmly. Size is stated for part of the rows, as once, few or many counts, or as a class when the clone is expanded.

v_gene,j_gene,d_gene,abundance,CDR3nt,CDR3aa
TRBV11-2,TRBJ2-5,-,-,TGTGCCAGCAGCTTAGGGACACCCCAGTACTTC,CASSLGTPQYF
TRBV27,TRBJ1-1,TRBD1,-,TGTGCCAGCAGAAAGGACAGGGGAGGGAACACTGAAGCTTTCTTT,CASRKDRGGNTEAFF
TRBV5-4,TRBJ2-3,TRBD2,-,TGTGCCAGCAGAGTAGCGGGAGGGCCTACAGATACGCAGTATTTT,CASRVAGGPTDTQYF
TRBV7-6,TRBJ2-5,TRBD2,-,TGTGCCAGCAGCTCGACCCCGGGGAGGGGAGAGACCCAGTACTTC,CASSSTPGRGETQYF
TRBV15,TRBJ2-7,-,-,TGTGCCACCAGCAGAGTACAGGGTAACTACGAGCAGTACTTC,CATSRVQGNYEQYF
TRBV9,TRBJ2-1,TRBD2,-,TGTGCCAGCAGCCCAGCGGGAGGTTACAATGAGCAGTTCTTC,CASSPAGGYNEQFF
TRBV19,TRBJ1-3,TRBD1,-,TGTGCCAGTACCAAGGACAGGGGAAACACCATATATTTT,CASTKDRGNTIYF
TRBV4-3,TRBJ2-4,-,-,TGCGCCAGCAGCCAAGATCAGGGGACTAATCATCAGTACTTC,CASSQDQGTNHQYF
TRBV7-9,TRBJ2-5,TRBD1,once,TGTGCCAGCAGCTGGGGACAGGGGATCGGGGAGACCCAGTACTTC,CASSWGQGIGETQYF
TRBV9,TRBJ2-1,TRBD2,-,TGTGCCAGCAGCGTAGGGGCGTCTAGCGGGTTTTACAATGAGCAGTTCTTC,CASSVGASSGFYNEQFF
TRBV11-3,TRBJ2-2,TRBD1,-,TGTGCCAGCAGCCAGGGACAGGGTTGGACCGGGGAGCTGTTTTTT,CASSQGQGWTGELFF
TRBV7-7,TRBJ2-3,-,-,TGTGCTAGCAGCTTAGACAGGCAAGATACGCAGTATTTT,CASSLDRQDTQYF
TRBV6-5,TRBJ1-5,TRBD1,-,TGTGCCAGCAGCTTGACAGGGACCCAGCCCCAGCATTTT,CASSLTGTQPQHF
TRBV30,TRBJ2-7,TRBD2,-,TGTGCCTGGAGTGGACTAGCGGCTTACGAGCAGTACTTC,CAWSGLAAYEQYF
TRBV5-5,TRBJ2-3,-,-,TGTGCCAGCAGCTTTGGGAGATCAGATACGCAGTATTTT,CASSFGRSDTQYF
TRBV30,TRBJ1-3,TRBD1,once,TGTGCCTGGGGTACTATACAGGGGAGAGACGCCATTTTCTCTGGAAACACCATATATTTT,CAWGTIQGRDAIFSGNTIYF
TRBV6-1,TRBJ2-3,TRBD1,-,TGTGCCAGCAGGAGGACAGGGGCAGATACGCAGTATTTT,CASRRTGADTQYF
TRBV5-6,TRBJ2-2,-,few,TGTGCCAGCAGCTTGGCCGCAGGGGAAGGGCTGTTTTTT,CASSLAAGEGLFF
TRBV5-5,TRBJ2-7,TRBD1,-,TGTGCCAGCAGCTTACCCCACCGGACAGGGGGAGGCGAGCAGTACTTC,CASSLPHRTGGGEQYF
TRBV5-1,TRBJ1-1,TRBD1,-,TGCGCCACTGCCTCGGGTACAGGGGGCCGTGTGGAGAACACTGAAGCTTTCTTT,CATASGTGGRVENTEAFF
TRBV6-1,TRBJ2-7,-,-,TGTGCCAGCAGTGAGGGAAGGGGAACGTGGGACGAGCAGTACTTC,CASSEGRGTWDEQYF
TRBV19,TRBJ1-2,-,-,TGTGCCAGTAGTATATCAGTGAACTATGGCTACACCTTC,CASSISVNYGYTF
TRBV6-1,TRBJ2-3,TRBD1,-,TGTGCCAGCAGTGAAGCGGTTTTGGACAGGGGAATAACAGATACGCAGTATTTT,CASSEAVLDRGITDTQYF
TRBV7-9,TRBJ2-7,-,-,TGTGCCAGCAGCTCCCGCGATTGGGGGGACGAGCAGTACTTC,CASSSRDWGDEQYF